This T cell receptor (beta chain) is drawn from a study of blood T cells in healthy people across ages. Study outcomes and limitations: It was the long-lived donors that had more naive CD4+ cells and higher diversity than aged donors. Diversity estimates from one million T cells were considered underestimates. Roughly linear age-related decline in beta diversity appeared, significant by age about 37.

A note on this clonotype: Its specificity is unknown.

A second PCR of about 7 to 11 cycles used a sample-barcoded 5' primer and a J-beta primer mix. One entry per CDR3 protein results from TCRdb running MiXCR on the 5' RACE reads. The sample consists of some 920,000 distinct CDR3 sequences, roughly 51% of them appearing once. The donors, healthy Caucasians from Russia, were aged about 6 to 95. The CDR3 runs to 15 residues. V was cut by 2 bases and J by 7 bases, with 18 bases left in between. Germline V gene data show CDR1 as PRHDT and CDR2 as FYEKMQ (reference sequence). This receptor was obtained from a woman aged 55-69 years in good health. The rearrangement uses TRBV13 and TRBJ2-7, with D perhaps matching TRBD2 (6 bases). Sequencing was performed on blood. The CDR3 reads CASSLPRRAYNEQYF. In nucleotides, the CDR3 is TGTGCCAGCAGCTTACCCAGGAGGGCCTACAATGAGCAGTACTTC. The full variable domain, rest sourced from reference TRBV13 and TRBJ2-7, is AAGVIQSPRHLIKEKRETATLKCYPIPRHDTVYWYQQGPGQDPQFLISFYEKMQSDKGSIPDRFSAQQFSDYHSELNMSSLELGDSALYFCASSLPRRAYNEQYFGPGTRLTVT.